This T cell receptor (beta chain) was identified in a study of shared clonotypes between healthy human individuals. Whole-study results and caveats: In the sorted subsets, rarefaction showed sequencing was incomplete despite large depth. Relative to memory subsets, naive subsets generally showed larger estimated richness.

Per the germline V gene, CDR1 is SGHRS and CDR2 is YFSETQ. The CDR3 is 18 residues long. V lost 3 bases and J lost 9; bases outside the gene matches: 15. For every subset, genomic DNA was evenly distributed across several immunoSEQ plates. For sorted subsets, 200 ng DNA per replicate equaled around 30,000 T cell genomes. Assay used: immunoSEQ multiplex PCR; TCRdb lists only in-frame clones, some missing. The sample yields about 1.5 million clones, 95% to 99% seen once. On this clone: Its antigen is undetermined.

Sample: naive CD4+ T cells sorted from blood. Subset denoted: CD45RA+ positively selected. The J gene is TRBJ2-1, the V gene TRBV5-1; TRBD2 matches at 13 bases. The origin of this receptor is a man between 25 and 39 years old in good health. As DNA, the CDR3 is TGCGCCAGCAGCTCTGGACTAGCGGGAGTGAAGGATATATGTGAGCAGTTCTTC. It translates to CASSSGLAGVKDICEQFF.